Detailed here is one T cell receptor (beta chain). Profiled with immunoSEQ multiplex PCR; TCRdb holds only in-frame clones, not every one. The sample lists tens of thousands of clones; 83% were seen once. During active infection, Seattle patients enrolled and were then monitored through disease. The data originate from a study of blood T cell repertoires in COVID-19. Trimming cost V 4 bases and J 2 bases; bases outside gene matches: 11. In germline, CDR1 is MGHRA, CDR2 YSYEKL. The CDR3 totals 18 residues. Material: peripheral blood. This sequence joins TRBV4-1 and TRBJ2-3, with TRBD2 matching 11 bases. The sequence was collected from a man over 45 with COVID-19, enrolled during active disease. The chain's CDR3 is CASSPLAGDPKPTDTQYF. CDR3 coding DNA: TGCGCCAGCAGCCCACTAGCGGGAGACCCAAAACCCACAGATACGCAGTATTTT.